Here is one T cell receptor (beta chain) with its context. Its antigen is unidentified. This entry comes from a study of PD-L1 blockade in urothelial cancer. Study as a whole: Bladder-origin urothelial cancer in males covered about 90% of the roughly 30 patients. Patients' histories included 0 to 3 prior chemotherapy regimens. A median of 141,255 T cells was found in the blood samples.

The table came from immunoSEQ multiplex PCR; TCRdb's copy has only in-frame clones and leaves some out. The sample lists about 110,000 clones; over 75% were seen once. Germline loops: CDR1 MDHEN, CDR2 SYDVKM. This CDR3 has 14 residues. V shed 3 bases and J shed 2 bases, with 10 bases lying between them. Study-wide findings and caveats: The study found that durable-benefit patients expanded tumor-associated blood clones more at 3 weeks.

V is TRBV28 and J is TRBJ1-2; the D is unclear. The material sequenced was PBMCs, taken around atezolizumab (anti-PD-L1) treatment. This clonotype was obtained from a man over 45 with urothelial cancer. The CDR3 nucleotides read TGTGCCAGCAGTTTGGAGGAGGTAAACTATGGCTACACCTTC. This translates into CASSLEEVNYGYTF.